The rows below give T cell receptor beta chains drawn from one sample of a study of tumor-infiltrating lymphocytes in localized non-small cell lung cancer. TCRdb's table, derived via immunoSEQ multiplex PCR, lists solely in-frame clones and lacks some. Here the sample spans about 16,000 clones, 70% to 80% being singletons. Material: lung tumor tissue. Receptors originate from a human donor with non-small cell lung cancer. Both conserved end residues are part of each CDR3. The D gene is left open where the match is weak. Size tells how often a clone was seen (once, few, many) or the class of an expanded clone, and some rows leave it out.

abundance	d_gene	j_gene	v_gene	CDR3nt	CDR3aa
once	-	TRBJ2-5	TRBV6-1	TGTGCCAGCAGTGATAACAGGGGTTGGGGGGCCCAGTACTTC	CASSDNRGWGAQYF
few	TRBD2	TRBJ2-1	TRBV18	TGTGCCAGCTCACCGCGAGCGGGAGGGAATCTGAATGAGCAGTTCTTC	CASSPRAGGNLNEQFF
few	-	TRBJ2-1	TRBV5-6	TGTGCCAGCAGCTTCCCCAGCTCCTACAATGAGCAGTTCTTC	CASSFPSSYNEQFF
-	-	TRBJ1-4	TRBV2	TGTGCCAGCAGTGATCTAGTGGGGCAGGGAGAAAAACTGTTTTTT	CASSDLVGQGEKLFF
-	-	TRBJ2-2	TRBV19	TGTGCCAGTAGTACGACAGGTTCCCTCACAAACACCGGGGAGCTGTTTTTT	CASSTTGSLTNTGELFF
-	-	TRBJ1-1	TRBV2	TGTGCCAGCAGAGAGACAGAGAACACTGAAGCTTTCTTT	CASRETENTEAFF
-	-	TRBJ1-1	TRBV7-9	TGTGCCAGCAGCTTGGCAGGCTTCAGTGGAGCTTTCTTT	CASSLAGFSGAFF
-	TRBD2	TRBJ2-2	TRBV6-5	TGTGCCAGCGCCCCGGGACTAGTGGTCGGGGAGCTGTTTTTT	CASAPGLVVGELFF
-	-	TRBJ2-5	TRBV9	TGTGCCAGCAGCGCCGATACATCAGGGACCCAGTACTTC	CASSADTSGTQYF
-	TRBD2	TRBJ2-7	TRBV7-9	TGTGCCAGCACCCGGGGGGGGCAGGGGAGGCCGGGAAGATACGAGCAGTACTTC	CASTRGGQGRPGRYEQYF